A selection of T cell receptor beta chains follows, all from one sample in a study of human T cells and chemical hapten exposure. TCRdb re-called the RACE reads with MiXCR, one entry per CDR3 protein. The sample contains tens of thousands of distinct CDR3 sequences, approximately 3.3% of which appear only once. The sequencing used whole blood, collected in connection with sensitization to the hapten diphenylcyclopropenone (DPC). Source of these receptors: a man aged 35-49 years with alopecia areata. Some clones in this sample may be carry-over from other donors' samples. Both conserved end residues are part of each CDR3. The D gene is left open where the match is weak. Expanded clones get a size class; other rows say once, few or many, or leave the size out.

abundance	d_gene	v_gene	j_gene	CDR3aa	CDR3nt
many	NA	TRBV5-1	TRBJ1-4	CASSPGRPTNEKLFF	TGCGCCAGCAGCCCAGGACGGCCAACTAATGAAAAACTGTTTTTT
NA	NA	TRBV28	TRBJ1-1	CASSLARANTEAFF	TGTGCCAGCAGTTTGGCCAGGGCGAACACTGAAGCTTTCTTT
many	TRBD2	TRBV2	TRBJ2-2	CASTVSRTSGSTGELFF	TGTGCCAGCACCGTAAGCCGGACTAGCGGGAGCACCGGGGAGCTGTTTTTT
NA	TRBD1	TRBV7-9	TRBJ2-3	CASSTQGDTQYF	TGTGCCAGCAGTACACAGGGGGATACGCAGTATTTT
many	TRBD1	TRBV10-3	TRBJ1-1	CAISESNRGPEAFF	TGTGCCATCAGTGAGTCGAACAGGGGCCCTGAAGCTTTCTTT
many	NA	TRBV6-2/TRBV6-3	TRBJ2-1	CASSLTRYQQFF	TGTGCCAGCAGTCTAACTAGATACCAGCAGTTCTTC
many	TRBD1	TRBV5-1	TRBJ2-5	CASSPDGTGAETQYF	TGCGCCAGCAGCCCAGACGGGACAGGGGCCGAGACCCAGTACTTC
many	TRBD1	TRBV7-9	TRBJ2-2	CASSQGQQNTGELFF	TGTGCCAGCAGCCAGGGACAGCAGAACACCGGGGAGCTGTTTTTT
NA	NA	TRBV3-1	TRBJ2-1	CASSQVRSGRNEQFF	TGTGCCAGCAGCCAAGTCCGGTCCGGGAGAAATGAGCAGTTCTTC
many	NA	TRBV7-9	TRBJ1-2	CASSLEVDYGYTF	TGTGCCAGCAGCTTAGAAGTGGACTATGGCTACACCTTC
many	NA	TRBV20-1	TRBJ2-1	CSVPGEVDGEQFF	TGCAGCGTACCGGGAGAGGTTGACGGTGAGCAGTTCTTC
NA	NA	TRBV6-2/TRBV6-3	TRBJ1-2	CASSQNNYGYTF	TGTGCCAGCAGCCAAAACAACTATGGCTACACCTTC
many	NA	TRBV28	TRBJ1-5	CASSRAGNSNQPQHF	TGTGCCAGCAGTCGTGCAGGGAATAGCAATCAGCCCCAGCATTTT
many	TRBD2	TRBV5-1	TRBJ2-3	CASSPGLAGGPGTDTQYF	TGCGCCAGCAGCCCCGGACTAGCGGGAGGGCCTGGCACAGATACGCAGTATTTT
NA	TRBD1	TRBV24-1	TRBJ2-1	CATSADRVHEQFF	TGTGCCACCAGTGCAGACAGGGTCCATGAGCAGTTCTTC
few	TRBD1	TRBV6-2/TRBV6-3	TRBJ2-7	CASSSTGTGGREQYF	TGTGCCAGCAGTTCCACCGGGACAGGGGGGCGCGAGCAGTACTTC
many	NA	TRBV6-5	TRBJ2-3	CASSYHTGTDTQYF	TGTGCCAGCAGTTACCACACAGGGACTGATACGCAGTATTTT
many	TRBD2	TRBV4-1	TRBJ2-5	CASSQPPAGGPFQETQYF	TGCGCCAGCAGCCAACCCCCAGCGGGGGGACCCTTCCAAGAGACCCAGTACTTC
many	TRBD1	TRBV7-9	TRBJ2-3	CASSLPGGRSTDTQYF	TGTGCCAGCAGCTTGCCAGGGGGAAGAAGCACAGATACGCAGTATTTT
few	NA	TRBV5-4	TRBJ2-7	CASSVAPSSYEQYF	TGTGCCAGCAGCGTCGCCCCGAGCTCCTACGAGCAGTACTTC
many	NA	TRBV5-1	TRBJ2-2	CASSLGQRNTGELFF	TGCGCCAGCAGCTTGGGACAGAGGAACACCGGGGAGCTGTTTTTT
NA	TRBD2	TRBV20-1	TRBJ2-3	CSARGLAGGPGTQYF	TGCAGTGCTAGAGGGCTAGCGGGAGGGCCAGGTACGCAGTATTTT
NA	NA	TRBV20-1	TRBJ2-1	CSAPDSLNEQFF	TGCAGTGCCCCCGACAGTTTGAATGAGCAGTTCTTC
many	NA	TRBV7-9	TRBJ2-3	CASLSQDTQYF	TGTGCCAGCCTTTCCCAAGATACGCAGTATTTT
NA	NA	TRBV19	TRBJ2-2	CASKGGVGVTNTGELFF	TGTGCCAGTAAGGGGGGTGTCGGGGTGACGAACACCGGGGAGCTGTTTTTT
many	TRBD2	TRBV6-5	TRBJ2-3	CASSSTSADTQYF	TGTGCCAGCAGTTCGACTAGCGCAGATACGCAGTATTTT
many	TRBD2	TRBV29-1	TRBJ2-5	CSVEGAGAGETQYF	TGCAGCGTTGAAGGGGCGGGAGCGGGGGAGACCCAGTACTTC
many	NA	TRBV28	TRBJ2-7	CASSPGELMLDYEQYF	TGTGCCAGCAGTCCAGGGGAGTTGATGCTGGACTACGAGCAGTACTTC
many	NA	TRBV7-9	TRBJ1-1	CASIKRDGMNTEAFF	TGTGCCAGCATCAAAAGGGACGGGATGAACACTGAAGCTTTCTTT
many	NA	TRBV15	TRBJ2-7	CATSRDRGSEQYF	TGTGCCACCAGCAGAGATCGGGGCTCCGAGCAGTACTTC
many	NA	TRBV20-1	TRBJ2-6	CSARRSGANVLTF	TGCAGTGCTAGGCGCTCTGGGGCCAACGTCCTGACTTTC
few	NA	TRBV11-2	TRBJ2-7	CASSLLEAQGGEQYF	TGTGCCAGCAGCTTACTAGAGGCACAGGGAGGCGAGCAGTACTTC
many	TRBD2	TRBV20-1	TRBJ2-2	CSAPGTSGSFGELFF	TGCAGTGCTCCCGGGACTAGCGGGAGTTTCGGGGAGCTGTTTTTT
many	NA	TRBV20-1	TRBJ2-3	CSAKSQRAGVIDTQYF	TGCAGTGCCAAGTCTCAGCGGGCAGGAGTGATAGATACGCAGTATTTT
many	NA	TRBV7-9	TRBJ2-7	CASSPSAAYEQYF	TGTGCCAGCAGCCCCAGTGCAGCCTACGAGCAGTACTTC
medium-sized	TRBD2	TRBV27	TRBJ2-7	CASGWASGRPGDEQYF	TGTGCCAGCGGTTGGGCTAGCGGGAGGCCCGGGGACGAGCAGTACTTC
many	TRBD2	TRBV6-5	TRBJ2-7	CASSYSMGLAGASYEQYF	TGTGCCAGCAGTTACTCGATGGGACTAGCGGGAGCCTCCTACGAGCAGTACTTC
few	NA	TRBV3-1	TRBJ1-6	CASSRNNLANSPLHF	TGTGCCAGCAGCCGAAACAACCTCGCCAATTCACCCCTCCACTTT
many	TRBD2	TRBV7-9	TRBJ2-7	CASSPQGGGGIHEQYF	TGTGCCAGCAGCCCCCAAGGCGGGGGTGGGATCCACGAGCAGTACTTC
many	TRBD2	TRBV3-1	TRBJ2-2	CASSQVSGTGIGELFF	TGTGCCAGCAGCCAAGTTAGCGGGACGGGCATCGGGGAGCTGTTTTTT
many	TRBD2	TRBV9	TRBJ2-1	CASSLRGLAGGDEQFF	TGTGCCAGCAGCCTCCGGGGACTAGCGGGAGGGGATGAGCAGTTCTTC
many	NA	TRBV9	TRBJ2-2	CASSVRGPGELFF	TGTGCCAGCAGCGTCAGGGGACCCGGGGAGCTGTTTTTT
many	NA	TRBV12-3/TRBV12-4	TRBJ1-2	CASRALNYGYTF	TGTGCCAGCAGGGCCCTTAACTATGGCTACACCTTC
many	TRBD2	TRBV12-5	TRBJ2-7	CASGYHAGLVISYEQYF	TGTGCTAGTGGATACCACGCGGGACTAGTCATTTCGTACGAGCAGTACTTC
many	TRBD2	TRBV6-2/TRBV6-3	TRBJ2-7	CASNVGLEIYEQYF	TGTGCCAGCAACGTGGGACTAGAAATATACGAGCAGTACTTC
many	TRBD2	TRBV7-9	TRBJ2-1	CASSLAASGRWNEQFF	TGTGCCAGCAGCTTAGCGGCTAGCGGGAGATGGAATGAGCAGTTCTTC
few	NA	TRBV18	TRBJ2-2	CASSPLAGTNTGELFF	TGTGCCAGCTCACCACTAGCAGGGACGAACACCGGGGAGCTGTTTTTT
many	NA	TRBV4-2	TRBJ2-3	CASSQGVGSASTDTQYF	TGTGCCAGCAGCCAAGGTGTCGGGAGCGCTAGCACAGATACGCAGTATTTT
many	TRBD2	TRBV28	TRBJ2-2	CASSSTYTLAGGPANTGELFF	TGTGCCAGCAGCTCCACATACACACTAGCGGGAGGGCCCGCGAACACCGGGGAGCTGTTTTTT
many	TRBD1	TRBV5-1	TRBJ2-7	CASSLATGGTYEQYF	TGCGCCAGCAGCTTGGCAACAGGGGGCACGTACGAGCAGTACTTC
NA	TRBD2	TRBV5-1	TRBJ2-3	CASVTSSGGTDTQYF	TGCGCCAGCGTAACCTCAAGCGGGGGCACAGATACGCAGTATTTT